The 11 T cell receptor beta chains below all came from one sample that was sequenced in a study of T cell responses to AZD1222 COVID-19 vaccine. Sequencing was performed with immunoSEQ multiplex PCR; in TCRdb, only in-frame clones are kept and a portion is missing. The sample records about 200,000 clones, approximately 94% being singletons. This specimen consisted of peripheral blood, obtained 28 days after the second dose of the MenACWY control vaccine. Receptors were obtained from an adult who received the MenACWY meningococcal vaccine as a control.

This chain uses TRBV19 with TRBJ1-5; D might be TRBD1 (5 bases). With 3 bases removed from V and 2 bases from J, the gap between germline ends came to 11 bases. Germline V gene sequence: CDR1 LNHDA, CDR2 SQIVND (reference sequence). There are 15 residues in the CDR3. The CDR3 protein is CASSIGDFGNQPQHF. The CDR3 nucleotides are TGTGCCAGTAGTATTGGGGACTTTGGCAATCAGCCCCAGCATTTT.

V usage is TRBV9 and J usage is TRBJ2-2, with 9 bases identical to TRBD2. V lost 0 bases, J lost 4 bases, and 4 bases stayed unmatched. Germline V CDR1 and CDR2: SGDLS, YYNGEE. CDR3 size: 16 residues. The CDR3 DNA sequence: TGTGCCAGCAGCGTAGGGAGCGGGAGGTTCACCGGGGAGCTGTTTTTT. It codes for CASSVGSGRFTGELFF.

The chain joins TRBV28 to TRBJ2-1, with D possibly TRBD1 on 6 matching bases. The V gene lost 5 bases and the J gene lost 4 bases, with 15 bases spanning the gap. The CDR3 totals 15 residues. Germline assignment: CDR1 MDHEN and CDR2 SYDVKM. CDR3 sequence (DNA): TGTGCCAGCAGTGATACAGGGTCTGGGTACAATGAGCAGTTCTTC. Translated, it gives CASSDTGSGYNEQFF.

This chain joins TRBV2 and TRBJ2-7; 9 nucleotides align to TRBD2. The CDR3 extends over 14 amino acids. Germline V gene data show CDR1 as SNHLY and CDR2 as FYNNEI. V lost 4 bases and J lost 3; bases outside the gene matches: 4. Here the CDR3 reads CASSGGSGSYEQYF. The DNA of the CDR3 is TGTGCCAGCAGTGGAGGTAGCGGGAGCTACGAGCAGTACTTC.

The chain recombines TRBV30 with TRBJ2-3; 12 bases fit TRBD2. Germline loops: CDR1 GTSNPN, CDR2 SVGIG (reference sequence). V was pared by 1 base and J by 5 bases, with 4 bases of the junction left unmatched. There are 15 residues in the CDR3. CDR3 sequence (DNA): TGTGCCTGGAGTGCTAGCGGGGGGGCCCAAGATACGCAGTATTTT. This translates into CAWSASGGAQDTQYF.

The DNA of the CDR3 is TGTGCCAGCAGTTCCTGGATCACGGATGGCTACACCTTC. Amino acids: CASSSWITDGYTF. The rearrangement links TRBV6-2 or TRBV6-3 to TRBJ1-2, with no clear D. V lost 4 bases and J lost 6, with 12 bases in between. CDR1 MNHEY and CDR2 SVGEGT come from the germline V gene. The CDR3 runs to 13 residues.

The chain is built from TRBV28 and TRBJ1-6; no clear D gene. Germline V lookup: CDR1 MDHEN, CDR2 SYDVKM. The CDR3 runs 15 residues. V was trimmed by 5 bases and J by 10 bases, leaving 18 bases between them. The CDR3 coding sequence is TGTGCCAGCAGTCCGGAACCCCAGCCTGGCTCACCCCTCCACTTT. It yields the protein CASSPEPQPGSPLHF.

The chain carries TRBV6-1 and TRBJ2-3, with D hard to call. The CDR3 has 14 amino acids. Trimming left V 2 bases short and J 3 bases short, with 9 bases between. Germline V gives CDR1 MNHNS, CDR2 SASEGT. As DNA, the CDR3 is TGTGCCAGCAGTGAACTTAGTGGAACAGATACGCAGTATTTT. Translated, it gives CASSELSGTDTQYF.

The V call is TRBV6-2 or TRBV6-3, the J call TRBJ1-2; the match to TRBD1 covers 9 bases. This CDR3 contains 14 residues. The V segment lost 6 bases and the J segment 2 bases; nucleotides outside the gene matches: 4. Germline V gene sequence: CDR1 MNHEY, CDR2 SVGEGT. The chain's CDR3 is CASSHTGGNYGYTF. CDR3 in DNA: TGTGCCAGCAGCCATACAGGGGGCAACTATGGCTACACCTTC.

The J gene is TRBJ2-6, the V gene TRBV5-1; 11 nucleotides agree with TRBD1. This CDR3 contains 17 residues. J was trimmed by 7 bases and V by 2 bases; bases with no gene match: 8. Germline V gives CDR1 SGHRS, CDR2 YFSETQ. Here the CDR3 reads CASSLGDRGSLANVLTF. Here the CDR3 DNA reads TGCGCCAGCAGCTTAGGGGACAGGGGGTCGCTAGCCAACGTCCTGACTTTC.

This clone was counted once. CDR3 region: CASSPPGGRATEAFF. The CDR3 DNA reads TGTGCCAGCTCACCACCGGGGGGGAGAGCCACTGAAGCTTTCTTT. The V gene is TRBV18, the J gene TRBJ1-1; the D gene is possibly TRBD1 (5 bases). CDR1 is KGHSH and CDR2 is LQKENI in the germline V gene. V lost 0 bases to trimming and J lost 4 bases, with 12 bases between them. The length of the CDR3 is 15 residues.